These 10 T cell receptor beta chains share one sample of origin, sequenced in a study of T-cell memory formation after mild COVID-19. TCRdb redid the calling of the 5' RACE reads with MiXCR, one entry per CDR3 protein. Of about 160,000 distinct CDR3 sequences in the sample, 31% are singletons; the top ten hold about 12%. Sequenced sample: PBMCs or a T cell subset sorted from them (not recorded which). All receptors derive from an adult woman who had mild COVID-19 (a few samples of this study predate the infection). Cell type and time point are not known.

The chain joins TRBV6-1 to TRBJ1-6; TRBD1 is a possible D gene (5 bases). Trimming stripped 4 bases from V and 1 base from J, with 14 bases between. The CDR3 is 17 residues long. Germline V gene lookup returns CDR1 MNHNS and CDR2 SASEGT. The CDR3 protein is CASSGGPLRSYNSPLHF. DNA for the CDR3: TGTGCCAGCAGTGGGGGACCGTTGAGGTCCTATAATTCACCCCTCCACTTT.

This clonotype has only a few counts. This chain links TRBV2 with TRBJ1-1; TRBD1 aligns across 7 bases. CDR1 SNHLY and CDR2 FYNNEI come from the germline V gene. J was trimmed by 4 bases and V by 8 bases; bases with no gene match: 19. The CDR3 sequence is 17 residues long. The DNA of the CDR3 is TGTGCCAGCGTCCCCCCTGAGGGTAGGGGGCAGGGCACTGAAGCTTTCTTT. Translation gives CASVPPEGRGQGTEAFF.

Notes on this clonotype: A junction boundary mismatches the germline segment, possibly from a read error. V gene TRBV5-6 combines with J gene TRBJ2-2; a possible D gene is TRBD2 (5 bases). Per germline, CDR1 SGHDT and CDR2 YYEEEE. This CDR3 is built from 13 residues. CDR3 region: CASSLGNTGEMFF. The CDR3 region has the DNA TGTGCCAGCAGCTTGGGAAACACCGGGGAGATGTTTTTT.

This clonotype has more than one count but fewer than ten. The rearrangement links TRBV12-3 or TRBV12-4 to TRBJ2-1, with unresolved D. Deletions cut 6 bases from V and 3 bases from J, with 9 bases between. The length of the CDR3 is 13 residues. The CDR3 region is CASSPGNYNEQFF. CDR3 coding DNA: TGTGCCAGCAGCCCAGGTAACTACAATGAGCAGTTCTTC.

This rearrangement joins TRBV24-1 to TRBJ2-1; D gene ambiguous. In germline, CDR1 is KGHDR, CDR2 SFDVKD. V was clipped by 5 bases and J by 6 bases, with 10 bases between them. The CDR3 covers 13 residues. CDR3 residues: CATSASTTNEQFF. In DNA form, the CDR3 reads TGTGCCACCAGTGCTTCGACCACCAATGAGCAGTTCTTC.

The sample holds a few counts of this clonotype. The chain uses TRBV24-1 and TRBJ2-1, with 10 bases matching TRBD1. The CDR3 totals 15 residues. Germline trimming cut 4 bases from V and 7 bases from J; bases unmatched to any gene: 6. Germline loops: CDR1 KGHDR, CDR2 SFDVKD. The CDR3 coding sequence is TGTGCCACCAGTGACGACAGGGGGCGTAAAAATGAGCAGTTCTTC. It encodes CATSDDRGRKNEQFF.

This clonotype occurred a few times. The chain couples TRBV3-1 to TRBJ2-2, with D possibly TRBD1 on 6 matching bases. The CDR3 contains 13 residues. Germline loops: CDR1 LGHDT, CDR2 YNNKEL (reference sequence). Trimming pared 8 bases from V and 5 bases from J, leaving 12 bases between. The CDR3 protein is CASQGKGTGELFF. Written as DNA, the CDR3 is TGTGCCAGCCAGGGGAAAGGGACCGGGGAGCTGTTTTTT.

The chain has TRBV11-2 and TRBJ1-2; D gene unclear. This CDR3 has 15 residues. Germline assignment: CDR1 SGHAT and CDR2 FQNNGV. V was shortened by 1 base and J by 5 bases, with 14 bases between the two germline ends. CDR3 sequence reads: CASSLVEDGGYGYTF. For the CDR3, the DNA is TGTGCCAGCAGCTTAGTGGAGGACGGCGGGTATGGCTACACCTTC.

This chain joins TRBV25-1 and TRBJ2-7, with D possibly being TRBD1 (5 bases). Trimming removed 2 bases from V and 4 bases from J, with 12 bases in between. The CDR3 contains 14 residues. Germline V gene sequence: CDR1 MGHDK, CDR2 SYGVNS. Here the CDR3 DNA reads TGTGCCAGCAGTGAAGTCTGGCAGGGTTACGAGCAGTACTTC. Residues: CASSEVWQGYEQYF.

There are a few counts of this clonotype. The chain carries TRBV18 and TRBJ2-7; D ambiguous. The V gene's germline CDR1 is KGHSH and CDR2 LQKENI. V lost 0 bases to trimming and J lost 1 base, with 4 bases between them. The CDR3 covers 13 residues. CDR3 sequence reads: CASSPPISYEQYF. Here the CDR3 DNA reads TGTGCCAGCTCACCACCGATATCCTACGAGCAGTACTTC. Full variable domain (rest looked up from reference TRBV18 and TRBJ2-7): NAGVMQNPRHLVRRRGQEARLRCSPMKGHSHVYWYRQLPEEGLKFMVYLQKENIIDESGMPKERFSAEFPKEGPSILRIQQVVRGDSAAYFCASSPPISYEQYFGPGTRLTVT.